The clone carrying this TCR beta chain has at least ten counts. Its antigen is as yet unknown. These data are taken from a study of read filtering for tumor transcriptome and immune sequencing. Background on the study: Among patients, around 18 were male and some 15 female, aged about 45 to 85 (mean around 66). General study results and limits: Dropping single-read clonotypes raised IR-seq and RNA-seq shared-clonotype correlation. Single-read clonotypes: about 81.9% of IR-seq clonotypes (approximately 4% of reads), 60% to 75% of RNA-seq clonotypes (around 45% of reads).

The CDR3 runs 16 residues. Germline V gene data show CDR1 as MNHEY and CDR2 as SVGAGI. V lost 0 bases to trimming and J lost 0 bases, with 6 bases between them. Molecular barcoded adaptors covering alpha/delta and beta/gamma chains were used on around 370 ng RNA. Via MiXCR, TCRdb re-called the reads, giving one row per CDR3 protein. Of about 57,000 distinct CDR3 sequences in the sample, under 25% were seen once. The source of this sequence is a donor at least 40 years old with multiple myeloma. The sequenced sample consisted of a population of CD138-negative cells sorted from bone marrow. The chain is built from TRBV6-5 and TRBJ2-6; unclear D gene. The CDR3: CASSYSVTSGANVLTF. The CDR3 nucleotides read TGTGCCAGCAGTTACTCGGTCACCTCTGGGGCCAACGTCCTGACTTTC.